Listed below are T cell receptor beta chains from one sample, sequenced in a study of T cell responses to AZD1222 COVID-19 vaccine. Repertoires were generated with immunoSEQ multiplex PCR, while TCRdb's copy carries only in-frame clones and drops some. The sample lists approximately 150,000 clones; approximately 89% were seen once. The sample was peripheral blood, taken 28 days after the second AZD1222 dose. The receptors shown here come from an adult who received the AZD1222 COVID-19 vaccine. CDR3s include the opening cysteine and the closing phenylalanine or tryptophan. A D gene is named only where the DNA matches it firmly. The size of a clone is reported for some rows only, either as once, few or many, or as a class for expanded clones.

CASSYCRENTNPYTEAFF,TGTGCCAGCAGCTATTGCAGGGAGAACACGAACCCCTACACTGAAGCTTTCTTT,TRBJ1-1,.,TRBV21-1,.
CASSPYTGDPPHEQYF,TGCGCCAGCAGCCCCTATACGGGAGATCCCCCGCACGAGCAGTACTTC,TRBJ2-7,.,TRBV4-3,.
CASSLSGEQFF,TGTGCCAGCAGCTTATCGGGTGAGCAGTTCTTC,TRBJ2-1,.,TRBV11-2,.
CASSSLRDRGPPIEQFF,TGTGCCAGTTCCTCCCTACGGGACAGGGGGCCGCCTATTGAGCAGTTCTTC,TRBJ2-1,.,TRBV19,TRBD1
CASSPEGLSTEAFF,TGTGCCAGCTCACCAGAGGGGCTAAGCACTGAAGCTTTCTTT,TRBJ1-1,.,TRBV18,.
CASSLLERGGASADTQYF,TGCGCCAGCAGCTTGCTCGAGCGGGGGGGCGCTTCCGCTGATACGCAGTATTTT,TRBJ2-3,.,TRBV5-1,TRBD2
CASSSRTGTYEQYF,TGTGCCAGCAGCTCGAGGACAGGTACCTACGAGCAGTACTTC,TRBJ2-7,once,TRBV11-2,TRBD1
CASSPPAGSTEAFF,TGCGCCAGCAGCCCTCCGGCAGGGAGTACTGAAGCTTTCTTT,TRBJ1-1,.,TRBV5-1,.
CASSYEGAEAFF,TGTGCCAGCAGTTACGAGGGGGCTGAAGCTTTCTTT,TRBJ1-1,.,TRBV2,.
CASSSGRIPYF,TGTGCCAGCAGTTCCGGACGGATTCCGTACTTC,TRBJ2-7,.,TRBV28,.
CASSLARGLVDTGELFF,TGTGCCAGCAGCTTAGCCAGGGGGCTCGTCGACACCGGGGAGCTGTTTTTT,TRBJ2-2,.,TRBV7-6,TRBD1
CASSPWQGLEQYF,TGCGCCAGCAGCCCCTGGCAGGGTCTCGAGCAGTACTTC,TRBJ2-7,.,TRBV4-3,.
CASSRNGTGKVLNEQFF,TGTGCCAGCAGCCGAAACGGGACAGGGAAGGTTCTCAATGAGCAGTTCTTC,TRBJ2-1,.,TRBV14,TRBD1
CASSFGVPYEQYF,TGTGCCAGCAGTTTTGGGGTCCCCTACGAGCAGTACTTC,TRBJ2-7,.,TRBV12-3/TRBV12-4,.
CSVDMRNYGYTF,TGCAGCGTTGATATGAGGAACTATGGCTACACCTTC,TRBJ1-2,.,TRBV29-1,.
CASSDDEGRTSMNTEAFF,TGTGCCAGCAGCGACGACGAGGGCAGGACCTCAATGAACACTGAAGCTTTCTTT,TRBJ1-1,.,TRBV21-1,.
CASSARVNTGELFF,TGTGCCAGCAGCGCCAGGGTTAACACCGGGGAGCTGTTTTTT,TRBJ2-2,once,TRBV11-3,.
CASSPAVARNSPLHF,TGTGCCAGCAGCCCCGCGGTGGCAAGGAATTCACCCCTCCACTTT,TRBJ1-6,.,TRBV7-2,.
CASSQVFIGDREAFF,TGTGCCAGCAGTCAAGTCTTTATAGGGGACAGAGAAGCTTTCTTT,TRBJ1-1,.,TRBV28,TRBD1
CASSLVPAYYREIRYEQYF,TGTGCCAGCAGCTTAGTGCCGGCCTACTACAGGGAAATTCGGTACGAGCAGTACTTC,TRBJ2-7,.,TRBV7-8,.
CASSGQGMAQPQHF,TGTGCCAGCAGCGGACAGGGGATGGCTCAGCCCCAGCATTTT,TRBJ1-5,once,TRBV7-9,TRBD1
CASSAQGNYGYTF,TGCGCCAGCAGCGCCCAGGGAAACTATGGCTACACCTTC,TRBJ1-2,.,TRBV5-1,.
CASRTGWADTEAFF,TGTGCCAGCAGGACAGGGTGGGCGGACACTGAAGCTTTCTTT,TRBJ1-1,.,TRBV6-5,TRBD1
CATRTGPSSYNEQFF,TGTGCCACCCGGACAGGGCCAAGCTCCTACAATGAGCAGTTCTTC,TRBJ2-1,.,TRBV24-1,TRBD1
CASSLSAGELFF,TGTGCCAGCAGTTTATCTGCCGGGGAGCTGTTTTTT,TRBJ2-2,.,TRBV12-3/TRBV12-4,.
CASSAIATNEKLFF,TGTGCCAGCAGCGCCATAGCAACTAATGAAAAACTGTTTTTT,TRBJ1-4,.,TRBV27,.
CASSLATGQGGTEAFF,TGTGCCAGCAGCTTAGCTACGGGACAGGGAGGCACTGAAGCTTTCTTT,TRBJ1-1,.,TRBV7-9,TRBD1